What follows describes a single TCR beta chain. The germline gives CDR1 SGDLS, CDR2 YYNGEE. With 0 bases removed from V and 6 bases from J, the gap between germline ends came to 12 bases. The CDR3 totals 14 residues. The sample originates from a study of blood T cell repertoires in COVID-19. Background on the study: Acute-phase and convalescent COVID-19 samples originated in the United States, Italy and Spain. Sample material is recorded as cDNA or gDNA derived from T cells, B-cell-depleted T cells, or PBMCs.

Authors' data handling: Cell counts per sample came from amplifying reference gene primers. The method was immunoSEQ multiplex PCR; TCRdb's version includes in-frame clones alone and lacks a portion of them. That table furnishes V, J and clone size, whereas the DNA furnished D and trimming. This sample has about 92,000 clones, with approximately 85% found just once. The sample consisted of peripheral blood. The receptor was derived from a human donor in a cohort sampled during active COVID-19. The V and J genes are TRBV9 and TRBJ1-2, with D possibly TRBD1 on 5 matching bases. The chain's CDR3 is CASSVDGRGNGYTF. The CDR3 DNA reads TGTGCCAGCAGCGTAGATGGGAGGGGAAATGGCTACACCTTC.